The 31 T cell receptor beta chains below were found in one sample sequenced in a study of blood T cell repertoires in COVID-19 (dated by TCRdb to about 2020). The protocol used for the library was the immunoSEQ multiplex PCR assay. TCRdb holds this immuneACCESS table with in-frame rearrangements only. Some clones are missing; in checked studies, unresolved V genes explain under half, and the rest has no known cause. The sample table holds more than 85,000 clones, of which around 82% were seen once. The ten largest make up approximately 7% of the sample. The sequenced sample was peripheral blood. All receptors come from a woman aged 45-65 years with acute or convalescent COVID-19.

The gene calls are TRBV3-1 (or the pseudogene TRBV3-2) and TRBJ2-1, with 7 bases matching TRBD1. The length of the CDR3 is 15 residues. V lost 6 bases to trimming and J lost 4 bases; unmatched junction nucleotides: 9. Germline V gene lookup returns CDR1 LGHDT and CDR2 YNNKEL (reference sequence). CDR3 residues: CASRGAGTVYNEQFF. Written as DNA, the CDR3 is TGTGCCAGCAGGGGGGCCGGGACAGTATACAATGAGCAGTTCTTC.

This chain's CDR3 is CASSPSSRGTDTQYF. The CDR3 coding sequence is TGTGCCAGCAGCCCTTCTTCTCGTGGCACAGATACGCAGTATTTT. The V call is TRBV7-3, the J call TRBJ2-3; no reliable D call. The CDR3 is made up of 15 amino acids. Germline loops: CDR1 SGHTA, CDR2 FQGTGA. V was shortened by 5 bases and J by 1 base, with 13 bases between the two germline ends.

About this clone itself: Other nucleotide sequences in the sample specify the same CDR3. The gene calls are TRBV3-1 (or the pseudogene TRBV3-2) and TRBJ2-3; D remains unclear. The V and J ends lost 3 bases and 1 base respectively, with 8 bases between them. This CDR3 has 14 amino acids. In germline, CDR1 is LGHDT, CDR2 YNNKEL (reference sequence). CDR3 nucleotide sequence: TGTGCCAGCAGCCAGAGAAGCGGCACAGATACGCAGTATTTT. Its protein product is CASSQRSGTDTQYF.

The CDR3 reads CASSYSPDIRGEAFF. DNA for the CDR3: TGTGCCAGCAGTTACTCACCAGATATCAGGGGTGAAGCTTTCTTT. The rearrangement uses TRBV6-5 and TRBJ1-1; D possibly corresponds to TRBD1 (6 bases). The germline V gene encodes CDR1 MNHEY and CDR2 SVGAGI. CDR3 length: 15 amino acids. V gave up 0 bases and J gave up 7 bases, with 15 bases separating them.

V and J are TRBV28 and TRBJ2-3, with D perhaps matching TRBD2 (5 bases). V lost 3 bases, J lost 6 bases, and 19 bases lay in between. Looked up from germline, CDR1 is MDHEN and CDR2 is SYDVKM. The CDR3 is 16 residues long. This chain's CDR3 is CASSFLPLKREDTQYF. The CDR3 DNA follows: TGTGCCAGCAGTTTCCTTCCCTTGAAAAGGGAGGATACGCAGTATTTT.

V is TRBV5-4 and J is TRBJ2-5; D perhaps matches TRBD2 (6 bases). This CDR3 has 15 residues. The V gene lost 2 bases and the J gene lost 5 bases, with 16 bases spanning the gap. Germline V gives CDR1 SGHNT, CDR2 YYREEE (reference sequence). The CDR3 region has the DNA TGTGCCAGCAGCTTTGGAGGGGTCGCAGGGGAGACCCAGTACTTC. It is translated as CASSFGGVAGETQYF.

The chain joins TRBV2 to TRBJ2-7; TRBD1 agrees at 7 bases. J gave up 12 bases and V 2 bases, and 13 bases lay outside the gene matches. This CDR3 comprises 14 residues. Germline V gives CDR1 SNHLY, CDR2 FYNNEI. DNA of the CDR3: TGTGCCAGCAGTGAACAGCGACAGGGACGGGTGGGGTACTTC. Protein: CASSEQRQGRVGYF.

This clone was counted between two and nine times. V gene TRBV5-6 combines with J gene TRBJ1-4; D not certain. The length of the CDR3 is 16 residues. The V and J ends lost 2 bases and 7 bases respectively, with 18 bases between them. Looked up from germline, CDR1 is SGHDT and CDR2 is YYEEEE. The CDR3 DNA sequence: TGTGCCAGCAGCTTCGGGCCCCCGAGGGATACTGAAAAACTGTTTTTT. Its translation is CASSFGPPRDTEKLFF. Filled out from reference TRBV5-6 and TRBJ1-4, the complete variable domain reads DAGVTQSPTHLIKTRGQQVTLRCSPKSGHDTVSWYQQALGQGPQFIFQYYEEEERQRGNFPDRFSGHQFPNYSSELNVNALLLGDSALYLCASSFGPPRDTEKLFFGSGTQLSVL.

This clone has a single count. CDR3 residues: CASAGMNTEAFF. CDR3 sequence (DNA): TGCGCCAGCGCAGGGATGAACACTGAAGCTTTCTTT. The chain uses TRBV5-1 and TRBJ1-1; TRBD1 might be the D (5 bases). Germline CDR1 is SGHRS and CDR2 is YFSETQ. This CDR3 has 12 residues. V was trimmed by 7 bases and J by 0 bases, leaving 7 bases between them. Using reference TRBV5-1 and TRBJ1-1 for the parts outside the CDR3, the full variable domain is KAGVTQTPRYLIKTRGQQVTLSCSPISGHRSVSWYQQTPGQGLQFLFEYFSETQRNKGNFPGRFSGRQFSNSRSEMNVSTLELGDSALYLCASAGMNTEAFFGQGTRLTVV.

This rearrangement joins TRBV11-2 to TRBJ1-1; tentatively, D is TRBD1 (5 bases). The CDR3 has 14 residues. Trimming shortened V by 2 bases and J by 7 bases, and 14 bases separated the two germline ends. Germline V CDR1 and CDR2: SGHAT, FQNNGV. CDR3: CASSLLLGAHEAFF. CDR3 nucleotides: TGTGCCAGCAGCTTATTGTTAGGGGCCCATGAAGCTTTCTTT.

The genes are TRBV18 and TRBJ2-2; D is unclear. Germline lookup yields CDR1 KGHSH and CDR2 LQKENI. With 2 bases removed from V and 0 bases from J, the gap between germline ends came to 7 bases. The CDR3 spans 15 residues. CDR3 nucleotide sequence: TGTGCCAGCTCACCAATAGCCTCGAACACCGGGGAGCTGTTTTTT. It yields the protein CASSPIASNTGELFF.

Concerning this clone itself: A read error may produce the germline difference seen at one junction end. The rearrangement uses TRBV18 and TRBJ2-7, with a possible D match to TRBD2 (5 bases). The CDR3 totals 14 residues. Germline V gene lookup returns CDR1 KGHSH and CDR2 LQKENI. The CDR3 loop reads CASSPLGVTYEQYF. In DNA, the CDR3 is TGTGCCAGCTCGCCACTCGGGGTGACCTACGAGCAGTACTTC.

CDR3 sequence: CASSEGAMSYGYTF. CDR3 nucleotides: TGTGCCAGCAGTGAAGGAGCTATGTCCTATGGCTACACCTTC. The chain couples TRBV6-1 to TRBJ1-2; D is uncertain. Germline CDR1 and CDR2: MNHNS and SASEGT. The CDR3 covers 14 residues. V was shortened by 1 base and J by 4 bases, with 10 bases between the two germline ends.

The chain recombines TRBV12-3 or TRBV12-4 with TRBJ2-2; D possibly corresponds to TRBD1 (6 bases). Trimming cost V 6 bases and J 7 bases, with 12 bases left between them. CDR3 length: 13 amino acids. Here the CDR3 DNA reads TGTGCCAGCAGCACCAGGGGATTCGGGGAGCTGTTTTTT. This translates into CASSTRGFGELFF.

The chain joins TRBV4-2 to TRBJ2-5; a weak D match, TRBD1 (5 bases). This CDR3 contains 13 residues. The V and J ends lost 2 bases and 5 bases respectively, with 9 bases between them. Germline CDR1 is LGHNA and CDR2 is YNFKEQ. CDR3 bases: TGTGCCAGCAGCCAAAGGGCAGGGGAGACCCAGTACTTC. It encodes CASSQRAGETQYF.

This sequence joins TRBV7-3 and TRBJ2-1, with 16 bases fitting TRBD2. This CDR3 is built from 17 residues. The germline V gene has CDR1 SGHTA and CDR2 FQGTGA. After removal of 5 bases from V and 6 bases from J, the junction contained 7 bases not matched to a gene. DNA of the CDR3: TGTGCCAGCAGCGCGCCGGGACTAGCGGGGGGGACCAATGAGCAGTTCTTC. Amino acids: CASSAPGLAGGTNEQFF.

J is TRBJ1-1 and V is TRBV6-2 or TRBV6-3, with TRBD1 identical over 8 bases. CDR1 and CDR2 (germline): MNHEY, SVGEGT. The ends lost 4 bases at V and 5 bases at J; junction bases unmatched: 3. CDR3 length: 13 amino acids. CDR3 sequence: CASSSYRGTEAFF. The DNA for the CDR3 is TGTGCCAGCAGTTCCTACAGGGGGACTGAAGCTTTCTTT.

This clone appeared once. The chain joins TRBV2 to TRBJ2-6, with D tentatively TRBD1 (5 bases). Between the trimmed V and J ends, which lost 8 bases and 0 bases, there was a span of 5 bases. CDR3 length equals 13 residues. Germline loops: CDR1 SNHLY, CDR2 FYNNEI. The CDR3 DNA reads TGTGCCAGCGGGGCCTCTGGGGCCAACGTCCTGACTTTC. It specifies CASGASGANVLTF.

The chain couples TRBV18 to TRBJ2-5, with no clear D. V gave up 6 bases and J gave up 0 bases, with 20 bases separating them. Germline loops: CDR1 KGHSH, CDR2 LQKENI. The CDR3 is 17 residues long. This CDR3 is CASSEAYSSSYQETQYF. The CDR3 nucleotides read TGTGCCAGCTCCGAGGCCTATTCCTCGTCGTACCAAGAGACCCAGTACTTC.

This clone appeared a single time. The chain recombines TRBV6-1 with TRBJ1-2; 7 bases align to TRBD1. V lost 2 bases and J lost 4; bases outside the gene matches: 10. CDR1 is MNHNS and CDR2 is SASEGT in the germline V gene. The CDR3 has 16 residues. DNA for the CDR3: TGTGCCAGCAGTGAAAGTGGGACAGTACTTTTCTATGGCTACACCTTC. The encoded protein is CASSESGTVLFYGYTF.

The J gene is TRBJ1-2, the V gene TRBV28, with D possibly TRBD1 on 5 matching bases. V lost 5 bases, J lost 6 bases, and 7 bases lay in between. Per the germline V gene, CDR1 is MDHEN and CDR2 is SYDVKM. The CDR3 runs 11 residues. The CDR3 coding sequence is TGTGCCAGCAGTAGGGGAAATGGCTACACCTTC. This gives the protein CASSRGNGYTF.

The CDR3 protein is CASSLLGANVLTF. The CDR3, as DNA: TGTGCCAGCAGTTTATTAGGGGCCAACGTCCTGACTTTC. The chain couples TRBV28 to TRBJ2-6; D is ambiguous. CDR3 length: 13 residues. With 1 base removed from V and 4 bases from J, the gap between germline ends came to 2 bases. Per germline, CDR1 MDHEN and CDR2 SYDVKM.

This chain connects TRBV6-1 to TRBJ1-6; D remains unclear. Germline assignment: CDR1 MNHNS and CDR2 SASEGT. The CDR3 loop spans 18 amino acids. With 4 bases removed from V and 0 bases from J, the gap between germline ends came to 16 bases. The CDR3 loop is CASSARLPSYSYNSPLHF. DNA of the CDR3: TGTGCCAGCAGTGCTCGTCTCCCGTCCTACTCCTATAATTCACCCCTCCACTTT.

J is TRBJ2-3 and V is TRBV5-5, with 8 bases fitting TRBD2. The ends lost 5 bases at V and 3 bases at J; junction bases unmatched: 2. Germline loops: CDR1 SGHKS, CDR2 YYEKEE (reference sequence). The CDR3 runs 13 residues. Written as DNA, the CDR3 is TGTGCCAGCAGAACGGGGGGGACAGATACGCAGTATTTT. This translates into CASRTGGTDTQYF.

The chain has TRBV5-1 and TRBJ2-1; tentatively, D is TRBD1 (5 bases). V gave up 6 bases and J gave up 7 bases, with 17 bases separating them. CDR3 length: 14 residues. Per germline, CDR1 SGHRS and CDR2 YFSETQ. The CDR3 reads CASTPPDRSNEQFF. The DNA for the CDR3 is TGCGCCAGCACCCCCCCAGACAGATCTAATGAGCAGTTCTTC.

This clone occurred once. The chain links TRBV5-1 to TRBJ2-5, with D perhaps matching TRBD1 (5 bases). V was trimmed by 4 bases and J by 1 base, leaving 14 bases between them. From germline, CDR1 is SGHRS and CDR2 YFSETQ. CDR3 length: 15 residues. CDR3 loop: CASSTGRQIQETQYF. The CDR3 coding sequence is TGCGCCAGCAGCACAGGACGGCAGATCCAAGAGACCCAGTACTTC. The entire variable domain, with the rest obtained from reference TRBV5-1 and TRBJ2-5, is as follows: KAGVTQTPRYLIKTRGQQVTLSCSPISGHRSVSWYQQTPGQGLQFLFEYFSETQRNKGNFPGRFSGRQFSNSRSEMNVSTLELGDSALYLCASSTGRQIQETQYFGPGTRLLVL.

The chain employs TRBV19 and TRBJ1-1; D perhaps matches TRBD1 (6 bases). V gave up 6 bases and J gave up 0 bases, with 14 bases separating them. There are 15 residues in the CDR3. CDR1 is LNHDA, CDR2 SQIVND, per germline (reference sequence). Here the CDR3 reads CASSTRGHMNTEAFF. For the CDR3, the DNA is TGTGCCAGTAGCACCCGGGGACACATGAACACTGAAGCTTTCTTT.

The chain links TRBV5-1 to TRBJ2-3, with 7 nucleotides matching TRBD1. Germline V gene sequence: CDR1 SGHRS, CDR2 YFSETQ. The CDR3 runs 14 residues. The junction had 3 bases not matched to a gene; V was cut back by 0 bases and J by 5 bases. CDR3 region: CASSLDRGKDTQYF. CDR3 nucleotide sequence: TGCGCCAGCAGCTTGGACAGGGGAAAAGATACGCAGTATTTT.

This rearrangement joins TRBV3-1 (or the pseudogene TRBV3-2) to TRBJ1-1; 7 bases are a match to TRBD1. V shed 5 bases and J 7 bases; nucleotides not matched to a gene: 7. Germline CDR1 is LGHDT and CDR2 is YNNKEL (reference sequence). CDR3 size: 13 residues. The CDR3 loop reads CASSIGQVDEAFF. The CDR3 DNA reads as TGTGCCAGCAGCATAGGACAGGTTGATGAAGCTTTCTTT.

This clone appeared a few times. The CDR3 spells CAERTRGASGRNGYTF. CDR3 bases: TGTGCCGAACGGACTCGGGGAGCCTCGGGTAGAAATGGCTACACCTTC. The chain joins TRBV30 to TRBJ1-2; the D is unclear. This CDR3 spans 16 amino acids. Germline V gives CDR1 GTSNPN, CDR2 SVGIG (reference sequence). Trimming pared 8 bases from V and 6 bases from J, leaving 28 bases between.

This clone was observed a handful of times. CDR3 DNA sequence: TGTGCCAGCAGTGTTACGACTACGGGACAGGGGAACTATGGCTACACCTTC. It is translated as CASSVTTTGQGNYGYTF. The chain has TRBV28 and TRBJ1-2, with 10 bases identical to TRBD1. The CDR3 spans 17 residues. The V segment lost 5 bases and the J segment 2 bases; nucleotides outside the gene matches: 11. CDR1 and CDR2 (germline): MDHEN, SYDVKM.